The clone carrying this T cell receptor beta chain appeared a few times. Its antigen is as yet unknown. The data belong to a study of T cell repertoires in cytomegalovirus infection. Study in general: Through public TCR beta signatures, both CMV infection and matching HLA type were indicated. Overall study findings and caveats: Carriage of CMV together with the relevant HLA was identifiable through cumulative public TCR beta family frequency. Dominant in the ex vivo response were TCR beta clonotypes restricted by HLA-C and specific for CMV.

Germline CDR1 and CDR2: MGHRA and YSYEKL. The CDR3 has 12 amino acids. Trimming took off 3 bases at V and 8 bases at J, with 10 bases between the two ends. TCRdb redid the calling of the reads with MiXCR, one entry per CDR3 protein. Of fewer than 550,000 distinct CDR3 sequences listed, about 15% are singletons. This chain connects TRBV4-1 to TRBJ1-2, with D possibly TRBD1 on 6 matching bases. Sequencing was carried out using CD8+ T cells from PBMCs. This receptor was obtained from a human donor in good health (CMV status not recorded). Some clones in this sample may be carry-over from other donors' samples. The CDR3 reads CASSQKGEGYTF. The DNA of the CDR3 is TGCGCCAGCAGCCAGAAGGGGGAGGGCTACACCTTC.